The 30 T cell receptor beta chains in this list originate from one sample, sequenced in a study of T cell repertoires in cytomegalovirus infection. TCRdb passed the reads through MiXCR, listing each CDR3 protein once. The sample has about 330,000 distinct CDR3 sequences, over 7.5% seen once. Sequenced material: PBMCs. All receptors come from a human donor in good health (CMV status not recorded). Some clones in this sample may be carry-over from other donors' samples.

Many counts were recorded for this clonotype. The genes are TRBV7-2 and TRBJ1-2, with 8 bases lining up with TRBD1. The length of the CDR3 is 16 residues. With 0 bases clipped from V and 8 bases from J, the junction kept 11 bases outside the gene matches. CDR1 and CDR2 from the germline V gene are SGHTA and FQGNSA. CDR3 sequence (DNA): TGTGCCAGCAGCTTAGCTTCTTCAGGACAGGGTGGCGGCTACACCTTC. This sequence encodes CASSLASSGQGGGYTF.

This rearrangement joins TRBV7-8 to TRBJ2-5; 9 bases are a match to TRBD2. Germline assignment: CDR1 SGHVS and CDR2 FQNEAQ. V trimming: 5 bases; J trimming: 4 bases; junction bases outside the gene matches: 11. The CDR3 is 16 residues long. The CDR3 is CASSPRGGAGGETQYF. The CDR3 DNA reads TGTGCCAGCAGCCCACGGGGGGGAGCGGGAGGAGAGACCCAGTACTTC.

A word on this clonotype: A clone one base away is much larger, so this may be a read error. The chain joins TRBV7-6 to TRBJ1-6; 7 bases fit TRBD1. Germline lookup yields CDR1 SGHVS and CDR2 FNYEAQ. The CDR3 has 14 residues. Here the CDR3 reads CASSSQGDNSPIHF. The CDR3, as DNA: TGTGCCAGCAGCTCGCAGGGGGATAATTCACCCATCCACTTT.

This rearrangement joins TRBV27 to TRBJ2-7; D may match TRBD1 or TRBD2 (6 bases each). The CDR3 is made up of 15 amino acids. Trimming removed 3 bases from V and 4 bases from J, with 16 bases in between. The V gene's germline CDR1 is MNHEY and CDR2 SMNVEV (reference sequence). Here the CDR3 DNA reads TGTGCCAGCAGTTTTGGACAGTGGGGGGAATACGAGCAGTACTTC. The encoded protein is CASSFGQWGEYEQYF.

The V call is TRBV7-2, the J call TRBJ2-1; 8 nucleotides match TRBD2. The germline gives CDR1 SGHTA, CDR2 FQGNSA. The J segment lost 7 bases and the V segment lost 5 bases, leaving 16 bases of the junction unmatched. The CDR3 spans 17 residues. CDR3 sequence: CASSPGGGASLRNEQFF. The CDR3 DNA reads as TGTGCCAGCAGCCCCGGGGGGGGCGCTTCTCTTAGGAATGAGCAGTTCTTC.

This chain links TRBV20-1 with TRBJ1-6, with D possibly TRBD1 on 5 matching bases. The germline V gene encodes CDR1 DFQATT and CDR2 SNEGSKA (reference sequence). V lost 6 bases and J lost 7, with 16 bases in between. The CDR3 sequence is 14 residues long. CDR3 nucleotide sequence: TGCAGTGCCCCAGAGGGGAGTAGCAATTCACCCCTCCACTTT. This sequence encodes CSAPEGSSNSPLHF.

The rearrangement links TRBV28 to TRBJ1-1, with 9 bases lining up with TRBD1. Looked up from germline, CDR1 is MDHEN and CDR2 is SYDVKM. V lost 5 bases to trimming and J lost 5 bases; unmatched junction nucleotides: 9. This CDR3 has 15 amino acids. CDR3 region: CASSPTGGIGTEAFF. The CDR3 DNA reads as TGTGCCAGCAGTCCCACAGGGGGCATTGGGACTGAAGCTTTCTTT. The full variable domain, rest sourced from reference TRBV28 and TRBJ1-1, is DVKVTQSSRYLVKRTGEKVFLECVQDMDHENMFWYRQDPGLGLRLIYFSYDVKMKEKGDIPEGYSVSREKKERFSLILESASTNQTSMYLCASSPTGGIGTEAFFGQGTRLTVV.

In this sample, this clonotype turned up many times. The chain has TRBV7-3 and TRBJ1-1; TRBD1 aligns across 9 bases. The CDR3 spans 17 residues. Per the germline V gene, CDR1 is SGHTA and CDR2 is FQGTGA. With 5 bases clipped from V and 4 bases from J, the junction kept 14 bases outside the gene matches. The CDR3 region has the DNA TGTGCCAGCAGCCGGGACAGGGTAAATGAGTGGAGCACTGAAGCTTTCTTT. This encodes CASSRDRVNEWSTEAFF.

The genes are TRBV7-4 and TRBJ1-1; 9 bases align to TRBD1. Trimming took 2 bases from V and 9 from J; bases not matched to a gene: 4. The CDR3 consists of 13 residues. Germline lookup yields CDR1 SGHVT and CDR2 SQSDAQ. The CDR3 region is CASSLRQGGKAFF. The DNA of the CDR3 is TGTGCCAGCAGCTTAAGACAGGGGGGTAAAGCTTTCTTT.

This clonotype was seen a handful of times. The chain carries TRBV4-1 and TRBJ2-4, with D unresolved. The V and J ends lost 4 bases and 2 bases respectively, with 9 bases between them. The germline V gene encodes CDR1 MGHRA and CDR2 YSYEKL. The CDR3 is made up of 14 amino acids. CDR3 sequence (DNA): TGCGCCAGCAGCCCTTTGGTGCCCAAAAACATTCAGTACTTC. Translating it yields CASSPLVPKNIQYF.

The sample holds a few counts of this clonotype. V and J are TRBV6-2 or TRBV6-3 and TRBJ2-7, with D unclear. Germline V gene data show CDR1 as MNHEY and CDR2 as SVGEGT. V was trimmed by 2 bases and J by 4 bases, leaving 9 bases between them. The CDR3 sequence is 13 residues long. CDR3 protein: CASSYQPHYEQYF. For the CDR3, the DNA is TGTGCCAGCAGTTACCAGCCGCATTACGAGCAGTACTTC.

This clonotype was seen ten or more times. The chain uses TRBV7-9 and TRBJ2-3; D may match TRBD1 or TRBD2 (6 bases each). CDR3 length equals 15 residues. In germline, CDR1 is SEHNR, CDR2 FQNEAQ (reference sequence). Trimming pared 5 bases from V and 0 bases from J, leaving 12 bases between. The CDR3 sequence: CASSHGGPSTDTQYF. Here the CDR3 DNA reads TGTGCCAGCAGCCACGGGGGCCCTAGCACAGATACGCAGTATTTT.

This clonotype was detected a few times. V usage is TRBV6-2 or TRBV6-3 and J usage is TRBJ1-3; maybe TRBD1 (6 bases). V gave up 0 bases and J gave up 4 bases, with 22 bases separating them. This CDR3 is built from 19 residues. CDR1 is MNHEY, CDR2 SVGEGT, per germline. The CDR3 DNA sequence: TGTGCCAGCAGTTACTCGAAGAGTTCAGGTCGGACAGCCGGAAACACCATATATTTT. Its translation: CASSYSKSSGRTAGNTIYF.

This clonotype has only a few counts. The genes are TRBV28 and TRBJ1-2; maybe TRBD1 (5 bases). The CDR3 is 14 amino acids. CDR1 and CDR2 from the germline V gene are MDHEN and SYDVKM. V was cut by 7 bases and J by 7 bases, with 19 bases left in between. CDR3 protein: CASNVGGSIGGYTF. DNA of the CDR3: TGTGCCAGCAACGTGGGGGGGTCAATAGGTGGCTACACCTTC.

In its sample, this clonotype was seen many times. This chain links TRBV28 with TRBJ2-7; no reliable D call. Trimming removed 2 bases from V and 2 bases from J, with 7 bases in between. Germline V gene lookup returns CDR1 MDHEN and CDR2 SYDVKM. This CDR3 has 13 amino acids. This CDR3 reads CASSLPGTYEQYF. The CDR3, as DNA: TGTGCCAGCAGTTTACCAGGAACCTACGAGCAGTACTTC.

The chain recombines TRBV11-2 with TRBJ1-4, with D possibly TRBD1 on 6 matching bases. V lost 0 bases and J lost 5, with 13 bases in between. The CDR3 spans 16 residues. Germline CDR1 reads SGHAT; CDR2 reads FQNNGV. CDR3 bases: TGTGCCAGCAGCTTAGAGCTAGGACAGCAGAATGAAAAACTGTTTTTT. Its protein is CASSLELGQQNEKLFF.

This clonotype appeared a few times. The genes are TRBV6-5 and TRBJ2-2; D gene unclear. Per germline, CDR1 MNHEY and CDR2 SVGAGI. Trimming left V 5 bases short and J 6 bases short, with 10 bases between. This CDR3 spans 13 amino acids. The CDR3 protein is CASSPSRAGELFF. The CDR3, as DNA: TGTGCCAGCAGTCCATCCCGCGCCGGGGAGCTGTTTTTT.

This clonotype was seen a few times. The chain is built from TRBV7-9 and TRBJ2-5, with D possibly TRBD1 on 6 matching bases. This CDR3 region has 14 residues. With 5 bases removed from V and 0 bases from J, the gap between germline ends came to 10 bases. Germline CDR1 is SEHNR and CDR2 is FQNEAQ (reference sequence). CDR3 DNA sequence: TGTGCCAGCAGCAAGTGGACAGACCAAGAGACCCAGTACTTC. Translated, it gives CASSKWTDQETQYF.

This clonotype was seen ten or more times. V and J are TRBV24-1 and TRBJ2-1; 11 positions agree with TRBD2. The CDR3 is 18 amino acids. V lost 1 base and J lost 1; bases outside the gene matches: 5. Germline assignment: CDR1 KGHDR and CDR2 SFDVKD. This chain's CDR3 is CATSDFGGTSGSYNEQFF. CDR3 nucleotide sequence: TGTGCCACCAGTGATTTTGGGGGGACTAGCGGATCCTACAATGAGCAGTTCTTC.

To note about this clonotype: A much larger clone lies a single base off, so this may be a read error. This chain uses TRBV7-2 with TRBJ2-1; D possibly corresponds to TRBD1 (5 bases). CDR1 is SGHTA and CDR2 is FQGNSA in the germline V gene. The CDR3 has 14 residues. CDR3 nucleotides: TGTGCCAACAGCTCCTTGACAGTATACAATGAGCAGTTCTTC. This gives the protein CANSSLTVYNEQFF.

The V call is TRBV7-3, the J call TRBJ2-2, with 7 bases identical to TRBD2. J lost 9 bases, V lost 4 bases, and 5 bases had no gene match. This CDR3 contains 13 residues. CDR1 and CDR2 (germline): SGHTA, FQGTGA. DNA for the CDR3: TGTGCCAGCAGCTGGGGGGGTTCACGGGAGCTGTTTTTT. It yields the protein CASSWGGSRELFF.

This clonotype was picked up a small number of times. J is TRBJ1-1 and V is TRBV5-1, with TRBD1 matching 10 bases. Germline loops: CDR1 SGHRS, CDR2 YFSETQ. V lost 7 bases and J lost 5; bases outside the gene matches: 11. The CDR3 is 15 amino acids. DNA of the CDR3: TGCGCCAGCCGAGGGACAGGGGCCAAAGGTACTGAAGCTTTCTTT. Its translation is CASRGTGAKGTEAFF.

V gene TRBV28 combines with J gene TRBJ2-1; TRBD2 matches at 11 bases. The germline CDR1 and CDR2 sequences are MDHEN and SYDVKM. The CDR3 length is 15 residues. V was clipped by 4 bases and J by 9 bases; unmatched bases: 8. The CDR3 bases are TGTGCCAGCAGTTCCGGGACTAGCGGCACCCGTGAGCAGTTCTTC. Translation gives CASSSGTSGTREQFF.

In nucleotides, the CDR3 is TGTGCCAGCAGGAAAACCGGGACAGAAAACAATGAGCAGTTCTTC. It encodes CASRKTGTENNEQFF. The genes are TRBV7-2 and TRBJ2-1; 7 positions agree with TRBD1. CDR3 size: 15 residues. CDR1 and CDR2 (germline): SGHTA, FQGNSA. The V and J ends lost 6 bases and 5 bases, in that order; junction bases with no gene match: 10.

In its sample, this clonotype was seen many times. The V call is TRBV7-2, the J call TRBJ2-2, with TRBD2 identical over 9 bases. CDR1 is SGHTA and CDR2 is FQGNSA in the germline V gene. There are 20 residues in the CDR3. J was trimmed by 6 bases and V by 1 base; bases with no gene match: 18. CDR3 bases: TGTGCCAGCAGCTTAGGAGGGGTTGCTAGCGGGATCGTTAAGGCCGGGGAGCTGTTTTTT. Protein: CASSLGGVASGIVKAGELFF.

This clonotype occurred many times. This chain uses TRBV7-2 with TRBJ2-5; 13 bases fit TRBD2. V lost 5 bases and J lost 5; bases outside the gene matches: 11. Germline V gene data show CDR1 as SGHTA and CDR2 as FQGNSA. The CDR3 is 17 residues long. CDR3 region: CASSRTSGGPGGETQYF. The CDR3 nucleotides read TGTGCCAGCAGCCGGACTAGCGGGGGACCGGGGGGGGAGACCCAGTACTTC.

This clonotype was observed many times. The chain has TRBV4-2 and TRBJ2-7, with 8 positions matching TRBD2. The V segment lost 1 base and the J segment 3 bases; nucleotides outside the gene matches: 17. CDR3 length: 19 amino acids. Germline assignment: CDR1 LGHNA and CDR2 YNFKEQ. In nucleotides, the CDR3 is TGTGCCAGCAGCCAAGCCAAAGTCGGGGGGGGCACTCTCCGCTACGAGCAGTACTTC. This codes for CASSQAKVGGGTLRYEQYF.

A few counts support this clonotype. V and J are TRBV19 and TRBJ2-3; 9 nucleotides agree with TRBD2. The V gene end was trimmed by 2 bases and the J gene end by 4 bases; junction bases not matched to a gene: 4. Germline V lookup: CDR1 LNHDA, CDR2 SQIVND (reference sequence). The CDR3 contains 15 residues. The CDR3 region is CASSIPAGGADTQYF. In DNA, the CDR3 is TGTGCCAGTAGTATACCAGCGGGAGGAGCAGATACGCAGTATTTT.

This clonotype has more than one count but fewer than ten. This chain connects TRBV19 to TRBJ2-3, with unresolved D. Trimming pared 10 bases from V and 6 bases from J, leaving 17 bases between. Germline values: CDR1 LNHDA, CDR2 SQIVND (reference sequence). The CDR3 has 13 amino acids. CDR3 DNA sequence: TGTGCCACACATTCGGGCTGGCGCGATACGCAGTATTTT. This gives the protein CATHSGWRDTQYF.

This clonotype turned up a few times. The chain recombines TRBV4-2 with TRBJ1-6, with a tentative D call TRBD1 (6 bases). This CDR3 has 15 residues. Trimming left V 2 bases short and J 10 bases short, with 15 bases between. From germline, CDR1 is LGHNA and CDR2 YNFKEQ. CDR3 in amino acids: CASSQRNRDESPLHF. The CDR3 bases are TGTGCCAGCAGCCAACGAAACAGGGACGAGTCACCCCTCCACTTT.